This T cell receptor beta chain was retrieved from a study of beta chain features in type 1 diabetes. The entirety of the isolated RNA underwent reverse transcription, so expressed TCRB transcripts were sequenced. Clones were read by immunoSEQ multiplex PCR, and TCRdb kept only the in-frame ones, dropping some. The table has under 300,000 clones, roughly 11% seen once; the top ten hold around 0.015%. This clone has just a few counts. Its antigen remains unknown. General study findings and limits: Significant though moderate, a shortening of TCRB CDR3s appeared in all four CD4+ subsets of Type 1 diabetes patients. Within the patient group, naive, central memory and Treg TCRB repertoires appeared more similar to each other than within healthy donors. Resolution of whether HLA type affects TCRB rearrangement was not achieved here.

This TCR came from a man aged 30-40 years with type 1 diabetes. Specimen: naive CD4+ T cells from blood.

The CDR3 here is CASSPRLENEQFF. DNA of the CDR3: TGTGCCAGCTCTCCGCGACTCGAAAATGAGCAGTTCTTC. V gene TRBV18 combines with J gene TRBJ2-1, with unresolved D. The CDR3 has 13 residues. CDR1 and CDR2 (germline): KGHSH, LQKENI. The V end was cut by 6 bases, the J end by 7 bases, with 13 bases between.